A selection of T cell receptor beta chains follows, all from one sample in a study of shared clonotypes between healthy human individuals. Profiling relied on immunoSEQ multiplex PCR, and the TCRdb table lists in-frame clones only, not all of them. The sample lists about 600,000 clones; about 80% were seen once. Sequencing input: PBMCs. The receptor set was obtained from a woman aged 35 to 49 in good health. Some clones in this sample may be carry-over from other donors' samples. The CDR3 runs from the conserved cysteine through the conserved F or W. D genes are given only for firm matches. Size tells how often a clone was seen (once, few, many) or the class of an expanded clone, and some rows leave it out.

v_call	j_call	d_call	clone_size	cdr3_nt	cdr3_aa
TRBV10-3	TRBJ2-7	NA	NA	TGTGCCAGCTCTCCCGGCTACGAGCAGTACTTC	CASSPGYEQYF
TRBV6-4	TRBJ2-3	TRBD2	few	TGTGCCAGCAGTGACGGGCGGGAGATAGCGACAGATACGCAGTATTTT	CASSDGREIATDTQYF
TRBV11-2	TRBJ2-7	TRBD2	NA	TGTGCCAGCAGCGATGGACTAGCGGGAGTTTACGAGCAGTACTTC	CASSDGLAGVYEQYF
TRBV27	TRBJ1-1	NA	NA	TGTGCCAGCAGTTTGAACAGGAACACTGAAGCTTTCTTT	CASSLNRNTEAFF
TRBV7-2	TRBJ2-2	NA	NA	TGTGCCAGCAGCTTAGCTGGGGGTGGGGAGCTGTTTTTT	CASSLAGGGELFF
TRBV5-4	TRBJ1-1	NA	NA	TGTGCCAGCAGCTTTGAGGTATCCCAGGCTGAAGCTTTCTTT	CASSFEVSQAEAFF
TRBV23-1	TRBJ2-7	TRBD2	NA	TGCGCCAGCACTCGGAGCGGGAGGGAGGGGGTCGAGCAGTACTTC	CASTRSGREGVEQYF
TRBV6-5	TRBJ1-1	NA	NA	TGTGCCAGCAGGAGAGCGGACCCAGGCACTGAAGCTTTCTTT	CASRRADPGTEAFF
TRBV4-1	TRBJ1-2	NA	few	TGCGCCAGCAGCCAAGGGTCTGCCCAGGGGTATGGCTACACCTTC	CASSQGSAQGYGYTF
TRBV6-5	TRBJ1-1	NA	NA	TGTGCCAGCACCACCCCGGGGGCGGGTGAAGCTTTCTTT	CASTTPGAGEAFF
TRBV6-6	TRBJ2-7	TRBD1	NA	TGTGCCAGCAGTTATTCGACAGGGGGCATCGAGCAGTACTTC	CASSYSTGGIEQYF
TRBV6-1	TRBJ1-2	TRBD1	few	TGTGCCAGCAGGATCTTACAGGGGAATAATGGCTACACCTTC	CASRILQGNNGYTF
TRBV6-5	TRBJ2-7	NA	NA	TGTGCCAGCAGTTACTCGCCAGGCCGGAGCTACGAGCAGTACTTC	CASSYSPGRSYEQYF
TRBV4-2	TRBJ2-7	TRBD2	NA	TGTGCCAGCAGCCGGACTAGCGGGAGTAGCTACGAGCAGTACTTC	CASSRTSGSSYEQYF
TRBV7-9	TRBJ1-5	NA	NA	TGTGCCAGCAGCTTCCCTAATCAGCCCCAGCATTTT	CASSFPNQPQHF
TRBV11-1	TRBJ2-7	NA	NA	TGTGCCAGCAGCTTAGAAGGGTACGAGCAGTACTTC	CASSLEGYEQYF
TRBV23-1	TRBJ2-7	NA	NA	TGCGCCAGCAGTCGTTACGGGTACGAGCAGTACTTC	CASSRYGYEQYF
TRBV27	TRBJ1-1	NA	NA	TGTGCCAGCAGTGCCTTGCGGGGCGGTGGCGCTGAAGCTTTCTTT	CASSALRGGGAEAFF
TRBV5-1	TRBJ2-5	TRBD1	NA	TGCGCCAGCAGCCCACGGACAGGGGAAGGAGAGACCCAGTACTTC	CASSPRTGEGETQYF
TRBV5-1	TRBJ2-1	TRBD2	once	TGCGCCAGCAGCCCCAGACTAGCGGGAGGACGCAATGAGCAGTTCTTC	CASSPRLAGGRNEQFF
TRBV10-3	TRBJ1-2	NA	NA	TGTGCCATCAGCGTTCGGGACCAGCAGGGCTACACCTTC	CAISVRDQQGYTF
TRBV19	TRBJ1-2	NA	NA	TGTGCCAGTACCATGTTGACAGTAGCTAACTATGGCTACACCTTC	CASTMLTVANYGYTF
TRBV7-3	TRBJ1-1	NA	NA	TGTGCCAGCAGGTTAGAAGCTTTCTTT	CASRLEAFF
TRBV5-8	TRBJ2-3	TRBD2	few	TGTGCCAGCAGCTCTGGACTAGCGACAGATACGCAGTGTTTT	CASSSGLATDTQCF
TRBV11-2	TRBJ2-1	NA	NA	TGTGCCAGCAGCCTAGGCCCCGGGGCGGGTGAAGGCGATGAGCAGTTCTTC	CASSLGPGAGEGDEQFF
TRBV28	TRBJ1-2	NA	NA	TGTGCCAGCCAGATAGGAGGGCGACTTAACTATGGCTACACCTTC	CASQIGGRLNYGYTF
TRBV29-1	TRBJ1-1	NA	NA	TGCAGCGTTGGGTGGGCAGGGCCTGAAGCTTTCTTT	CSVGWAGPEAFF
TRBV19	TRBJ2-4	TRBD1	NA	TGTGCCAGTAGTGCGAGGACAGGAACCAAAAACATTCAGTACTTC	CASSARTGTKNIQYF
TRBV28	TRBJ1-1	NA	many	TGTGCCAGCAGTGAGACAGGAGGGGTTCAAGCTTTCTTT	CASSETGGVQAFF
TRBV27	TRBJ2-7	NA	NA	TGTGCCAGCAGTACCCAGGGGCCGGAGCTCAAAGAGCAGTACTTC	CASSTQGPELKEQYF
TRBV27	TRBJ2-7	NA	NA	TGTGCCAGCAGGCTGTGGGCTTGGGGGCCCACCTACGAGCAGTACTTC	CASRLWAWGPTYEQYF
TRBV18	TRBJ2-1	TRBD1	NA	TGTGCCAGCTCACCAACCGGGACAGGGGGCTGGTCCTACAATGAGCAGTTCTTC	CASSPTGTGGWSYNEQFF